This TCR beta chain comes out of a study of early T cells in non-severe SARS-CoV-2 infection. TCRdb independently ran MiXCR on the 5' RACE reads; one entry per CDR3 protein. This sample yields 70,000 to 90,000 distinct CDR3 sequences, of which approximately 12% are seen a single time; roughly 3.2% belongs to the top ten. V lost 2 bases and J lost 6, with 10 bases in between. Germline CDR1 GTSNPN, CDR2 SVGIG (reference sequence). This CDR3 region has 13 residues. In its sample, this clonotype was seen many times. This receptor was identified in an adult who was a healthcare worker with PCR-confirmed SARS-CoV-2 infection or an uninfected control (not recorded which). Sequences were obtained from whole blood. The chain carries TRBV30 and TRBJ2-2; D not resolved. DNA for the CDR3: TGTGCCTGGAGTCTTGGGGTGGCCGGGGAGCTGTTTTTT. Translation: CAWSLGVAGELFF.